This entry lists 12 T cell receptor beta chains sequenced from one sample in a study of T cell responses to AZD1222 COVID-19 vaccine. Some clones are missing from TCRdb's copy, which holds only in-frame ones; the method was immunoSEQ multiplex PCR. The repertoire has about 120,000 clones, about 87% of them found once; the top ten carry roughly 8.4%. This material consisted of peripheral blood, taken on day 0 of AZD1222 vaccination. The receptor set was obtained from an adult in good health.

This clone has a handful of counts. The rearrangement uses TRBV29-1 and TRBJ2-7, with D possibly TRBD2 on 7 matching bases. This CDR3 contains 11 residues. Trimming removed 7 bases at V and 2 bases at J, with 9 bases between. CDR1 and CDR2 from the germline V gene are SQVTM and ANQGSEA. The CDR3, as DNA: TGCAGCGCCGGGGGGCCCTACGAGCAGTACTTC. This encodes CSAGGPYEQYF.

This clone was picked up a small number of times. The rearrangement links TRBV29-1 to TRBJ1-5, with 7 bases lining up with TRBD1. CDR1 is SQVTM and CDR2 is ANQGSEA in the germline V gene. The V segment lost 5 bases and the J segment 7 bases; nucleotides outside the gene matches: 11. The CDR3 has 14 residues. CDR3 nucleotides: TGCAGCGTTTCAACAGGGGTATTAGGCCAGCCCCAGCATTTT. Encoded protein: CSVSTGVLGQPQHF.

The chain has TRBV5-6 and TRBJ1-1; D possibly corresponds to TRBD1 (6 bases). V was clipped by 5 bases and J by 1 base, with 12 bases between them. CDR1 SGHDT and CDR2 YYEEEE come from the germline V gene. The CDR3 is 14 residues long. The CDR3 bases are TGTGCCAGCAGATTCCTAGGGGGGAACACTGAAGCTTTCTTT. It codes for CASRFLGGNTEAFF.

The genes are TRBV18 and TRBJ2-3; D gene uncertain. The CDR3 has 14 residues. The V end lost 3 bases, the J end lost 4 bases, and 11 bases lay between the germline ends. Germline V gene sequence: CDR1 KGHSH, CDR2 LQKENI. The DNA of the CDR3 is TGTGCCAGCTCACCCACCGACGGCGCAGATACGCAGTATTTT. Translating gives CASSPTDGADTQYF.

The V and J genes are TRBV5-1 and TRBJ1-2; no firm D call. Germline loops: CDR1 SGHRS, CDR2 YFSETQ. V lost 0 bases, J lost 7 bases, and 4 bases lay in between. CDR3 length: 11 amino acids. CDR3 sequence reads: CASSLEGGYTF. CDR3 nucleotides: TGCGCCAGCAGCTTGGAGGGTGGCTACACCTTC. Variable domain in full (rest from reference TRBV5-1 and TRBJ1-2): KAGVTQTPRYLIKTRGQQVTLSCSPISGHRSVSWYQQTPGQGLQFLFEYFSETQRNKGNFPGRFSGRQFSNSRSEMNVSTLELGDSALYLCASSLEGGYTFGSGTRLTVV.

CDR3 nucleotide sequence: TGTGCCAGCAGCTTGACTAGCGGGATAAAGCGGGAGCAGTTCTTC. Translation gives CASSLTSGIKREQFF. The chain joins TRBV7-2 to TRBJ2-1, with 11 bases fitting TRBD2. The germline V gene has CDR1 SGHTA and CDR2 FQGNSA. Trimming took 3 bases from V and 10 from J; bases not matched to a gene: 8. CDR3 length: 15 residues.

This clone came up once. The rearrangement links TRBV15 to TRBJ1-5; TRBD1 might be the D (6 bases). The CDR3 loop spans 18 amino acids. Per germline, CDR1 LNHNV and CDR2 YYDKDF (reference sequence). V lost 3 bases, J lost 5 bases, and 23 bases lay in between. The CDR3 sequence is CATSRPGLRGDLDQPQHF. The CDR3 DNA sequence: TGTGCCACCAGCAGGCCAGGCCTGAGGGGGGATCTGGATCAGCCCCAGCATTTT.

V is TRBV19 and J is TRBJ2-1; 8 bases match TRBD1. With V trimmed by 7 bases and J by 8 bases, 16 bases remained unmatched. CDR3 size: 16 residues. From germline, CDR1 is LNHDA and CDR2 SQIVND (reference sequence). For the CDR3, the DNA is TGTGCCAGTACCCTTGGACAGGGTCTATCTGGGGATGAGCAGTTCTTC. This codes for CASTLGQGLSGDEQFF.

DNA of the CDR3: TGTGCCAGCAGTTCCTCACGTACTGGAAACACCATATATTTT. It yields the protein CASSSSRTGNTIYF. The rearrangement uses TRBV6-2 or TRBV6-3 and TRBJ1-3; D gene unclear. The V and J ends lost 4 bases and 2 bases respectively, with 9 bases between them. The CDR3 consists of 14 residues. Germline CDR1 reads MNHEY; CDR2 reads SVGEGT.

The V and J genes are TRBV27 and TRBJ2-7; 7 bases line up with TRBD2. CDR1 is MNHEY, CDR2 SMNVEV, per germline (reference sequence). The CDR3 has 16 amino acids. V lost 2 bases and J lost 2; bases outside the gene matches: 9. The CDR3 DNA reads TGTGCCAGCAGTTTAAGTGGGGGAGGGCAGACCTACGAGCAGTACTTC. The encoded protein is CASSLSGGGQTYEQYF.

The chain combines TRBV10-2 with TRBJ2-5; 15 nucleotides align to TRBD2. Trimming took 4 bases from V and 4 from J; bases not matched to a gene: 16. The CDR3 spans 20 residues. Germline V CDR1 and CDR2: WSHSY, SAAADI. The CDR3 DNA reads as TGCGCCAGCAGTGGCCCCCAACCGGGACTAGCGGGAGGCCGGAGAGAGACCCAGTACTTC. Its translation is CASSGPQPGLAGGRRETQYF.

CDR3 bases: TGTGCCAGCTCACCACCGGCTGGACAAGAGACCCAGTACTTC. It yields the protein CASSPPAGQETQYF. The J gene is TRBJ2-5, the V gene TRBV18; D remains ambiguous. Trimming pared 0 bases from V and 2 bases from J, leaving 7 bases between. The CDR3 has 14 amino acids. Looked up from germline, CDR1 is KGHSH and CDR2 is LQKENI.